This T cell receptor (beta chain) was sequenced for a study of vaccination and CD4 T cells after COVID-19. The Oncomine TCR Beta short-read assay generated sequence data from the DNA of cultured CD4+ T cells. TCRdb reprocessed the PCR reads via MiXCR and lists one record per CDR3 protein. The profile shows under 20,000 distinct CDR3 sequences, around 40% of them singletons. Germline assignment: CDR1 MGHDK and CDR2 SYGVNS. With 7 bases clipped from V and 7 bases from J, the junction kept 1 base outside the gene matches. This CDR3 has 11 residues. On this clonotype itself: What it binds is unknown.

Treatment meaning: roughly 10-day PBMC culture with coronavirus spike peptide pools or control peptides (ViraFEST assay). Under the ViraFEST approach, antigen-specific T cells were expanded with peptide pools and TCRs subsequently sequenced. Following a culture period (10 days), negative selection was used to isolate CD4+ T cells. The sequences come from CD4+ T cells from blood, cultured in vitro, collected before SARS-CoV-2 vaccination. This chain connects TRBV25-1 to TRBJ2-1; 7 nucleotides line up with TRBD1. The TCR was taken from a human donor who had recovered from COVID-19. The CDR3, as DNA: TGTGCCAGCATCAGGGGGAATGAGCAGTTCTTC. This translates into CASIRGNEQFF.